This T cell receptor (beta chain) was identified in a study of cytomegalovirus exposure and HLA in healthy donors. With 60 Vbeta and 13 Jbeta primers, the PCR was carried out. Generated by immunoSEQ multiplex PCR, the TCRdb table keeps only in-frame clones and is missing some. This table holds some 190,000 clones, around 79% found once. As concerns this clone: The antigen remains unidentified.

The CDR3 is 14 residues long. Trimming pared 6 bases from V and 3 bases from J, leaving 11 bases between. Germline V CDR1 and CDR2: LNHDA, SQIVND (reference sequence). Study-level findings and limits: Highly shared variants forming one cluster were likely a sequencing artifact. Several of the most significant clusters were apparently associated with common viral pathogens in a later analysis. In a later analysis, across HLA loci, associated TCR counts were highest for DRB1, lowest for HLA-C. Later, an analysis showed that TCR beta chains associated with HLA were more clonally expanded than others that were equally common.

The sequence was collected from a woman between 45 and 60 years old in good health and CMV-seronegative. Sequencing used PBMCs. The rearrangement joins TRBV19 to TRBJ1-4, with D possibly matching TRBD1 (5 bases). CDR3 in amino acids: CASSRRGANEKLFF. In nucleotides, the CDR3 is TGTGCCAGTAGCCGGCGGGGGGCTAATGAAAAACTGTTTTTT. The variable domain in full, with the rest retrieved from reference TRBV19 and TRBJ1-4, is DGGITQSPKYLFRKEGQNVTLSCEQNLNHDAMYWYRQDPGQGLRLIYYSQIVNDFQKGDIAEGYSVSREKKESFPLTVTSAQKNPTAFYLCASSRRGANEKLFFGSGTQLSVL.